Presented here are 19 T cell receptor beta chains from one specimen sequenced in a study of PD-1 blockade in classical Hodgkin lymphoma. TCRdb keeps only in-frame clones here, not all; method: immunoSEQ multiplex PCR. The profile shows tens of thousands of clones, about 80% of them singletons. This sample's time point: cycle 4 day 1 (C4D1), after 5 to 7 weeks of nivolumab. All the patients suffered relapse after autologous stem cell transplantation, and brentuximab vedotin exposure differed. This specimen consisted of peripheral blood mononuclear cells (PBMCs), obtained before the fourth cycle of nivolumab. Receptors originate from a human donor with classical Hodgkin lymphoma.

This sequence joins TRBV7-2 and TRBJ2-7; D not certain. The germline V gene has CDR1 SGHTA and CDR2 FQGNSA. The CDR3 consists of 12 residues. Trimming shortened V by 5 bases and J by 4 bases, and 9 bases separated the two germline ends. CDR3 sequence (DNA): TGTGCCAGCAGCGAACAAGGATACGAGCAGTACTTC. This codes for CASSEQGYEQYF.

This clone was detected once. The CDR3 nucleotides read TGCGCCAGCAGCCCAACAAGGTTCGATGGCTACACCTTC. It specifies CASSPTRFDGYTF. The chain links TRBV4-1 to TRBJ1-2; D remains ambiguous. In germline, CDR1 is MGHRA, CDR2 YSYEKL. CDR3 size: 13 residues. Trimming stripped 4 bases from V and 6 bases from J, with 12 bases between.

The V and J genes are TRBV5-1 and TRBJ1-3; possible D gene TRBD1, 5 bases. CDR1 is SGHRS and CDR2 is YFSETQ in the germline V gene. CDR3 length: 17 residues. Trimming took off 0 bases at V and 0 bases at J, with 13 bases between the two ends. The CDR3 DNA reads TGCGCCAGCAGCTTGGGGACACTTTCCTACTCTGGAAACACCATATATTTT. It specifies CASSLGTLSYSGNTIYF.

This clone was recorded a few times. One end of the junction is discordant with germline, which a read error may explain. The V and J genes are TRBV2 and TRBJ1-2; D may be TRBD1 (6 bases). The CDR3 runs to 12 residues. Germline-derived CDR1 and CDR2 are SNHLY and FYNNEI. The CDR3 region has the DNA TGTGCCAGCACTGAAGGGGGGCTGGGCTACACCTTC. Residues: CASTEGGLGYTF.

The genes are TRBV30 and TRBJ2-5; D not resolved. This CDR3 contains 12 residues. The V gene lost 4 bases and the J gene lost 5 bases, with 11 bases spanning the gap. Per the germline V gene, CDR1 is GTSNPN and CDR2 is SVGIG (reference sequence). The CDR3 sequence is CAWNRIVETQYF. The CDR3 coding sequence is TGTGCCTGGAATCGGATCGTGGAGACCCAGTACTTC.

The rearrangement uses TRBV4-1 and TRBJ2-3; D might be TRBD2 (7 bases). Trimming stripped 0 bases from V and 6 bases from J, with 10 bases between. The CDR3 consists of 14 residues. Germline CDR1 MGHRA, CDR2 YSYEKL. CDR3 region: CASSQDRGADTQYF. CDR3 DNA: TGCGCCAGCAGCCAAGATCGGGGGGCGGATACGCAGTATTTT.

The rearrangement joins TRBV5-6 to TRBJ2-5; 9 bases agree with TRBD1. This CDR3 has 15 amino acids. Germline trimming cut 1 base from V and 5 bases from J; bases unmatched to any gene: 6. CDR1 and CDR2 from the germline V gene are SGHDT and YYEEEE. The DNA for the CDR3 is TGTGCCAGCAGCTTGCCGGACAGGGGATCGGAGACCCAGTACTTC. This translates into CASSLPDRGSETQYF.

The V call is TRBV10-3, the J call TRBJ1-4, with D unclear. Germline V gives CDR1 ENHRY, CDR2 SYGVKD. Trimming pared 6 bases from V and 0 bases from J, leaving 11 bases between. This CDR3 region has 15 residues. Here the CDR3 reads CAIRENLATNEKLFF. DNA of the CDR3: TGTGCCATCAGGGAAAATTTAGCAACTAATGAAAAACTGTTTTTT.

V is TRBV6-6 and J is TRBJ1-1; 11 bases fit TRBD1. With V trimmed by 3 bases and J by 6 bases, 6 bases remained unmatched. Germline V gene lookup returns CDR1 MNHNY and CDR2 SVGAGI (reference sequence). This CDR3 spans 15 amino acids. In DNA, the CDR3 is TGTGCCAGCAGTTATCAGGACAGGGGGCTGGCTGAAGCTTTCTTT. Translating it yields CASSYQDRGLAEAFF.

This chain joins TRBV21-1 and TRBJ2-7; TRBD1 was called by the table and not checked on the DNA. TRBV21-1 is a recognized pseudogene. The CDR3 has 15 residues. The CDR3 coding sequence is TGTGCCAGCAGGCAAAATACAGGGGACTCCTACGAGCAGTACTTC. Translating it yields CASRQNTGDSYEQYF.

This clone is a singleton in its sample. The V call is TRBV6-5, the J call TRBJ1-2, with 7 nucleotides matching TRBD1. Germline CDR1 and CDR2: MNHEY and SVGAGI. This CDR3 is 15 amino acids long. V shed 2 bases, J shed 5 bases, and the junction held 8 bases outside the gene matches. The DNA of the CDR3 is TGTGCCAGCAGTTACACCAGGGGGAATGTTTATGGCTACACCTTC. Its translation is CASSYTRGNVYGYTF.

The chain carries TRBV20-1 and TRBJ2-3; no reliable D call. Trimming removed 5 bases at V and 8 bases at J, with 8 bases between. This CDR3 is built from 10 residues. Germline CDR1 and CDR2: DFQATT and SNEGSKA (reference sequence). The chain's CDR3 is CSAPLTTQYF. The CDR3 nucleotides are TGCAGTGCTCCCCTGACTACGCAGTATTTT.

This clone turned up a few times. The chain combines TRBV4-3 with TRBJ1-6, with no clear D. The CDR3 length is 18 residues. The V end was cut by 1 base, the J end by 7 bases, with 20 bases between. Germline V CDR1 and CDR2: LGHNA, YSLEER. The CDR3 coding sequence is TGCGCCAGCAGCCAAGTCTGGTTGCAACTCATACGAAATTCACCCCTCCACTTT. It is translated as CASSQVWLQLIRNSPLHF.

As to this clone: One end of the junction does not line up with germline, which may come from a read error. The chain carries TRBV5-4 and TRBJ1-2; tentatively, D is TRBD1 (6 bases). The CDR3 spans 15 residues. Germline assignment: CDR1 SGHNT and CDR2 YYREEE (reference sequence). CDR3: CASSLGQEDLYGYTF. The CDR3, as DNA: TGTGCCAGCAGTTTGGGACAAGAAGACCTCTATGGCTACACCTTC. Full variable domain (outside the CDR3, taken from reference TRBV5-4 and TRBJ1-2): ETGVTQSPTHLIKTRGQQVTLRCSSQSGHNTVSWYQQALGQGPQFIFQYYREEENGRGNFPPRFSGLQFPNYSSELNVNALELDDSALYLCASSLGQEDLYGYTFGSGTRLTVV.

This clone was picked up one time. The chain combines TRBV29-1 with TRBJ2-7; 7 bases line up with TRBD2. Germline loops: CDR1 SQVTM, CDR2 ANQGSEA. The CDR3 is 12 amino acids. Trimming took 5 bases from V and 12 from J; bases not matched to a gene: 13. DNA for the CDR3: TGCAGCGTTCCCGGGCCAAGGGGAGGGACGTACTTC. Translation gives CSVPGPRGGTYF.

The chain joins TRBV28 to TRBJ1-1; D perhaps matches TRBD1 (6 bases). The CDR3 extends over 13 amino acids. Germline CDR1 and CDR2: MDHEN and SYDVKM. V lost 3 bases, J lost 4 bases, and 9 bases lay in between. In DNA, the CDR3 is TGTGCCAGCAGTTTGGGGGGGCCCACTGAAGCTTTCTTT. It translates to CASSLGGPTEAFF.

The gene calls are TRBV2 and TRBJ2-1, with D tentatively TRBD1 or TRBD2 (5 bases each). There are 15 residues in the CDR3. CDR1 is SNHLY and CDR2 is FYNNEI in the germline V gene. Trimming cost V 7 bases and J 2 bases, with 15 bases left between them. The CDR3 DNA sequence: TGTGCCAGCATGGGGGAGCGTATTCCCTACAATGAGCAGTTCTTC. Encoded protein: CASMGERIPYNEQFF.

The chain is built from TRBV28 and TRBJ2-2; TRBD2 aligns across 12 bases. The V segment lost 3 bases and the J segment 4 bases; nucleotides outside the gene matches: 0. Germline V gene data show CDR1 as MDHEN and CDR2 as SYDVKM. This CDR3 comprises 15 residues. In DNA form, the CDR3 reads TGTGCCAGCAGTTTGGGACTAGCGGGCACCGGGGAGCTGTTTTTT. This codes for CASSLGLAGTGELFF.

This chain links TRBV11-2 with TRBJ1-1; D is uncertain. The CDR3 totals 14 residues. Germline lookup yields CDR1 SGHAT and CDR2 FQNNGV. The germline V and J ends were trimmed by 3 bases and 1 base, with 9 bases remaining between them. The CDR3 here is CASSFGLRNTEAFF. The CDR3 bases are TGTGCCAGCAGCTTTGGACTGAGGAACACTGAAGCTTTCTTT.